This TCR beta chain was found in a study of blood T cell repertoires in COVID-19. Study in general: Whether acute or convalescent, the COVID-19 samples came from the United States, Italy and Spain. Sample material is recorded as cDNA or gDNA derived from T cells, B-cell-depleted T cells, or PBMCs.

In the original workflow: Nucleated cell number was recorded as an estimate derived from reference gene primer amplification. Sequencing used immunoSEQ multiplex PCR; TCRdb keeps in-frame clones, though not all of them. V and J calls plus clone size are reproduced from that table; the DNA served to infer D and trimming. The sample yields 50,000 to 65,000 clones, roughly 76% seen once. The ends were cut back, 5 bases at V and 3 bases at J, with 14 bases in the middle. Germline V gives CDR1 PRHDT, CDR2 FYEKMQ (reference sequence). The CDR3 has 14 amino acids. The chain joins TRBV13 to TRBJ2-7; a possible D gene is TRBD2 (6 bases). The sequenced material came from peripheral blood. The receptor comes from an older woman with acute or convalescent COVID-19. CDR3 sequence reads: CASSPAGLIYEQYF. The CDR3 DNA reads as TGTGCCAGCAGCCCGGCGGGACTCATCTACGAGCAGTACTTC.